This T cell receptor (beta chain) was recovered during a study of Ad26.COV2.S vaccination and SARS-CoV-2 variants. Study-level background: Enrolled in COV1001, the donor was in the Ad26.COV2.S trial arm, which received the vaccine. The vaccine Ad26.COV2.S was put into the muscle once, or twice with 56 days between.

Generated by immunoSEQ multiplex PCR, the TCRdb table keeps only in-frame clones and is missing some. The sample holds roughly 240,000 clones, approximately 87% seen once. Treatment reported: roughly 18 received Ad26.COV2.S at low or high dose, single or two shots; about 5 received placebo; per-sample allocation not given. It was on day 63 after the first vaccine or placebo injection that samples were taken. Germline CDR1 and CDR2: KGHDR and SFDVKD. The CDR3 extends over 14 amino acids. Trimming removed 2 bases at V and 10 bases at J, with 14 bases between. Study-wide points: Measurement of non-spike TCR breadth gave similar results in vaccine and placebo recipients. A substantial breadth of spike-specific CD8+ and CD4+ T cell responses after vaccination has been reported.

Comments on this clone: No antigen is known for it.

The chain recombines TRBV24-1 with TRBJ2-1; D unclear. The TCR sequence derives from a person aged 18-60 years who received the Ad26.COV2.S COVID-19 vaccine or a placebo. The sequencing used peripheral blood, collected in a trial of Ad26.COV2.S vaccine versus placebo. DNA for the CDR3: TGTGCCACCAGTGATTCGGGTCTCTACGGGGAGCAGTTCTTC. Translated: CATSDSGLYGEQFF.